These 15 T cell receptor beta chains originate from one sample sequenced in a study of OX40 agonist ivuxolimab in advanced cancers. Sequencing used immunoSEQ multiplex PCR; TCRdb keeps in-frame clones, though not all of them. The repertoire holds 50,000 to 75,000 clones, with about 87% as singletons. The sample consisted of CD4+ or CD8+ T cells sorted from blood, taken in a trial of the OX40 agonist ivuxolimab. Receptors originate from an adult with an advanced solid tumor such as melanoma, head and neck, liver or kidney cancer.

This clone appeared a single time. This sequence joins TRBV5-1 and TRBJ2-2; D unresolved. The CDR3 runs 13 residues. V lost 6 bases and J lost 3, with 9 bases in between. Germline V gene sequence: CDR1 SGHRS, CDR2 YFSETQ. The DNA of the CDR3 is TGCGCCAGCACCGGCACCGACACCGGGGAGCTGTTTTTT. Amino acid sequence: CASTGTDTGELFF.

V is TRBV29-1 and J is TRBJ2-1, with 11 bases aligning to TRBD2. Germline assignment: CDR1 SQVTM and CDR2 ANQGSEA. The CDR3 covers 16 residues. Losses at the gene ends were 6 bases for V and 6 bases for J; bases not matched to a gene: 13. The CDR3 region has the DNA TGCAGCGTCCCAAACGGTGGACTAGCGGGCCCCAATGAGCAGTTCTTC. It translates to CSVPNGGLAGPNEQFF.

J is TRBJ1-1 and V is TRBV29-1; D is undetermined. Germline values: CDR1 SQVTM, CDR2 ANQGSEA. The CDR3 is 15 residues long. Trimming removed 5 bases at V and 0 bases at J, with 16 bases between. In DNA, the CDR3 is TGCAGCGTTATTCCCGGGCCCCGAATGAACACTGAAGCTTTCTTT. Translation gives CSVIPGPRMNTEAFF.

The V call is TRBV6-1, the J call TRBJ1-1, with a weak D call TRBD1 (5 bases). V lost 7 bases, J lost 5 bases, and 8 bases lay in between. CDR3 size: 11 residues. Germline CDR1 reads MNHNS; CDR2 reads SASEGT. The CDR3 sequence is CASNWGTEAFF. CDR3 bases: TGTGCCAGCAATTGGGGGACTGAAGCTTTCTTT.

The CDR3, as DNA: TGTGCCAGCAGTAGAGACGCGACCGGGGAGCTGTTTTTT. Translation gives CASSRDATGELFF. The rearrangement links TRBV5-6 to TRBJ2-2, with D unclear. CDR3 length: 13 amino acids. With 5 bases removed from V and 5 bases from J, the gap between germline ends came to 10 bases. Germline values: CDR1 SGHDT, CDR2 YYEEEE. The full variable domain, with the rest looked up from reference TRBV5-6 and TRBJ2-2, is DAGVTQSPTHLIKTRGQQVTLRCSPKSGHDTVSWYQQALGQGPQFIFQYYEEEERQRGNFPDRFSGHQFPNYSSELNVNALLLGDSALYLCASSRDATGELFFGEGSRLTVL.

The rearrangement links TRBV20-1 to TRBJ1-1, with D unresolved. V lost 7 bases and J lost 0, with 6 bases in between. CDR1 and CDR2 from the germline V gene are DFQATT and SNEGSKA (reference sequence). The CDR3 runs to 11 residues. The CDR3: CSGGLNTEAFF. CDR3 bases: TGCAGTGGAGGTCTGAACACTGAAGCTTTCTTT.

Here the CDR3 DNA reads TGTGCCATCAGGGGTGCCGCTGCTGAAGCTTTCTTT. Its translation is CAIRGAAAEAFF. The chain combines TRBV10-3 with TRBJ1-1; D ambiguous. Germline CDR1 and CDR2: ENHRY and SYGVKD. The V end lost 6 bases, the J end lost 6 bases, and 11 bases lay between the germline ends. The CDR3 has 12 amino acids.

In its sample, this clone was seen once. The V call is TRBV29-1, the J call TRBJ2-5, with TRBD1 as a possible D gene (7 bases). Trimming removed 5 bases from V and 1 base from J, with 14 bases in between. Germline values: CDR1 SQVTM, CDR2 ANQGSEA. This CDR3 is 14 amino acids long. The CDR3 protein is CSVTGEVGQETQYF. The CDR3 nucleotides are TGCAGCGTTACAGGGGAGGTTGGCCAAGAGACCCAGTACTTC.

The chain links TRBV5-1 to TRBJ1-2; tentative D call: TRBD1 (6 bases). Trimming shortened V by 5 bases and J by 3 bases, and 11 bases separated the two germline ends. CDR3 size: 13 residues. Germline CDR1 reads SGHRS; CDR2 reads YFSETQ. CDR3 bases: TGCGCCAGCAGACAGGGACTCGACTATGGCTACACCTTC. Amino acids: CASRQGLDYGYTF.

The genes are TRBV5-1 and TRBJ2-5; either TRBD1 or TRBD2 may fit D (6 bases each). The V and J ends lost 6 bases and 2 bases respectively, with 17 bases between them. Germline CDR1 is SGHRS and CDR2 is YFSETQ. This CDR3 is built from 15 residues. The DNA for the CDR3 is TGCGCCAGCACCCCGGGGGCAGTGGCTCAAGAGACCCAGTACTTC. Protein: CASTPGAVAQETQYF. Drawing the rest from reference TRBV5-1 and TRBJ2-5, the complete variable domain is KAGVTQTPRYLIKTRGQQVTLSCSPISGHRSVSWYQQTPGQGLQFLFEYFSETQRNKGNFPGRFSGRQFSNSRSEMNVSTLELGDSALYLCASTPGAVAQETQYFGPGTRLLVL.

The gene calls are TRBV19 and TRBJ1-2, with 7 bases lining up with TRBD1. The V gene end was trimmed by 4 bases and the J gene end by 5 bases; junction bases not matched to a gene: 4. The CDR3 is 13 amino acids. Germline V lookup: CDR1 LNHDA, CDR2 SQIVND (reference sequence). The CDR3 nucleotides are TGTGCCAGTAGTAGCTTGACAGGGTATGGCTACACCTTC. Translating it yields CASSSLTGYGYTF.

V gene TRBV30 combines with J gene TRBJ2-7; 7 positions match TRBD1. Trimming removed 2 bases from V and 6 bases from J; junction bases left unmatched: 10. This CDR3 has 14 amino acids. From germline, CDR1 is GTSNPN and CDR2 SVGIG (reference sequence). In nucleotides, the CDR3 is TGTGCCTGGAGTAAGATACGACAGGGCGTCGAGCAGTACTTC. Protein sequence: CAWSKIRQGVEQYF.

The rearrangement uses TRBV10-1 and TRBJ2-3; no definite D call. The CDR3 sequence is 11 residues long. Trimming cost V 2 bases and J 5 bases, with 2 bases left between them. Germline V gene data show CDR1 as WNHNN and CDR2 as SYGVQD (reference sequence). The CDR3 DNA sequence: TGCGCCAGCAGTGAGCGAGATACGCAGTATTTT. This codes for CASSERDTQYF.

This rearrangement joins TRBV19 to TRBJ1-1, with D hard to call. Germline-derived CDR1 and CDR2 are LNHDA and SQIVND (reference sequence). The ends were cut back, 3 bases at V and 5 bases at J, with 4 bases in the middle. This CDR3 is 11 amino acids long. The CDR3 nucleotides are TGTGCCAGTAGTATTAATACTGAAGCTTTCTTT. Protein product: CASSINTEAFF.

This chain connects TRBV7-9 to TRBJ2-2; a weak D match, TRBD2 (7 bases). Germline CDR1 reads SEHNR; CDR2 reads FQNEAQ (reference sequence). There are 16 residues in the CDR3. Trimming cost V 7 bases and J 4 bases, with 19 bases left between them. CDR3: CASTPPGGSFTGELFF. CDR3 bases: TGTGCCAGCACCCCCCCGGGGGGCAGTTTCACCGGGGAGCTGTTTTTT. The whole variable domain, filled in from reference TRBV7-9 and TRBJ2-2, reads DTGVSQNPRHKITKRGQNVTFRCDPISEHNRLYWYRQTLGQGPEFLTYFQNEAQLEKSRLLSDRFSAERPKGSFSTLEIQRTEQGDSAMYLCASTPPGGSFTGELFFGEGSRLTVL.